The T cell receptor (beta chain) described here comes from a study of lymphopenia after photon versus proton radiotherapy. The repertoire was sequenced with immunoSEQ multiplex PCR; TCRdb's copy has only in-frame clones and lacks some. The sample lists some 27,000 clones, about four fifths occurring once. This clone occurred once. The CDR3 consists of 15 residues. Trimming removed 4 bases from V and 1 base from J, with 15 bases in between. Looked up from germline, CDR1 is SGHRS and CDR2 is YFSETQ. The sequence was obtained from a man between 50 and 59 years old with gastric cancer. Material: peripheral blood, obtained from a patient treated with photon-based radiotherapy. The chain employs TRBV5-1 and TRBJ2-7; TRBD1 might be the D (6 bases). The CDR3 DNA reads TGCGCCAGCAGCGTGAATCAGGGGTTATCCTACGAGCAGTACTTC. Amino acid sequence: CASSVNQGLSYEQYF.